This T cell receptor beta chain stems from a study of blood T cell repertoires in COVID-19. Study at large: Italy, Spain and the United States were the sources of the convalescent and acute COVID-19 samples.

The table lists this clone with a few counts. Study processing details: Reference gene primer amplification yielded estimated nucleated cell counts. TCRdb's table, derived via immunoSEQ multiplex PCR, lists solely in-frame clones and lacks some. V, J and clone size derive from that table, while D and trimming were established from the DNA sequence. The sample consists of approximately 74,000 clones, over 75% of them appearing once. The CDR3 is 14 amino acids. Trimming removed 3 bases at V and 4 bases at J, with 8 bases between. Germline V CDR1 and CDR2: KGHDR, SFDVKD. The chain carries TRBV24-1 and TRBJ2-2; D is uncertain. The sample consisted of peripheral blood. The TCR originated in a man aged 65 to 85 with acute or convalescent COVID-19. The DNA of the CDR3 is TGTGCCACCAGTGATCACAGAGTCACCGGGGAGCTGTTTTTT. This gives the protein CATSDHRVTGELFF.